The 4 T cell receptor beta chains below were found in one sample sequenced in a study of cytomegalovirus exposure and HLA in healthy donors. Data came from immunoSEQ multiplex PCR; TCRdb stores just in-frame clones and leaves some out. The table records approximately 300,000 clones, 87% of them present only once. Sequencing used PBMCs. These TCRs come from a woman aged 30 to 39 in good health and CMV-seropositive.

This chain joins TRBV28 and TRBJ2-7; D uncertain. Per the germline V gene, CDR1 is MDHEN and CDR2 is SYDVKM. V lost 4 bases and J 0 bases, leaving 16 bases between the germline ends. The CDR3 is 16 residues long. CDR3: CASSSPSGTVSYEQYF. The CDR3 DNA reads TGTGCCAGCAGTTCCCCATCCGGAACGGTCTCCTACGAGCAGTACTTC.

The chain is built from TRBV9 and TRBJ2-5; tentatively, D is TRBD1 or TRBD2 (5 bases each). V lost 4 bases to trimming and J lost 1 base, with 11 bases between them. Per germline, CDR1 SGDLS and CDR2 YYNGEE. This CDR3 has 14 amino acids. In DNA form, the CDR3 reads TGTGCCAGCAGCCAGGGACCACTCCAAGAGACCCAGTACTTC. This encodes CASSQGPLQETQYF.

V and J are TRBV30 and TRBJ2-2, with D uncertain. CDR3 size: 11 residues. Trimming shortened V by 4 bases and J by 6 bases, and 6 bases separated the two germline ends. Germline CDR1 is GTSNPN and CDR2 is SVGIG (reference sequence). The CDR3 DNA reads as TGTGCCTGGATTGAAGCCGGGGAGCTGTTTTTT. It translates to CAWIEAGELFF.

The CDR3 sequence is CASSPRPGTNEQFF. The CDR3 nucleotides are TGTGCCAGCAGCCCCCGGCCGGGAACCAATGAGCAGTTCTTC. The V call is TRBV7-3, the J call TRBJ2-1, with D possibly TRBD2 on 5 matching bases. V dropped 5 bases and J dropped 6 bases, with 14 bases sitting between them. Germline lookup yields CDR1 SGHTA and CDR2 FQGTGA. The CDR3 length is 14 residues.